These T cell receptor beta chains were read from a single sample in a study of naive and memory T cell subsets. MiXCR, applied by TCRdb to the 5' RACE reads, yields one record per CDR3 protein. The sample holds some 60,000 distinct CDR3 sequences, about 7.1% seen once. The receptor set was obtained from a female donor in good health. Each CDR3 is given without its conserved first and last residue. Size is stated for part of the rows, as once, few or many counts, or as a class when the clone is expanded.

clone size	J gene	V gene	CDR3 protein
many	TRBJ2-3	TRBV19	ASSIGGRGRDTQY
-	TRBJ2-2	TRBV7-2	ASSWRGGGELF
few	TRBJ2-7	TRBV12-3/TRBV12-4	ASSFGGGLISYEQY
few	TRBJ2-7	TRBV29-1	SGGDESYEQY
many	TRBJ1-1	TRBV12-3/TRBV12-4	ASSVFLEAF
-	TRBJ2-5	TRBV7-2	ASHETTGPPQY
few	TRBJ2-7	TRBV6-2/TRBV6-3	ASSVTGQGSYEQY
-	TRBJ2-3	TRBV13	ASSLGRETDTQY
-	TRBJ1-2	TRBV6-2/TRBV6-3	ASLSADSANYGYT
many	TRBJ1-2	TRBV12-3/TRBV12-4	ASTLDRGLGYT
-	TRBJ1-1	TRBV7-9	ASSPLPGKEDEAF
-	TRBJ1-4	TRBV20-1	SASGRREKLF
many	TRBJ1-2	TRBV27	ASSLRQGAHYGYT
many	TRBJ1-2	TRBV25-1	ASRGTGGLYGYT
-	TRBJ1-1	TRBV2	ASIWRALTEAF
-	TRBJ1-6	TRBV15	ATRGQCPPLH
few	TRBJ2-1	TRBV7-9	AGDPGLSYNEQF
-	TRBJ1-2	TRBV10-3	AISEPPPTGNYGYT
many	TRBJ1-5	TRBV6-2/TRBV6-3	ASSGLSEQPQH
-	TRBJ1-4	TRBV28	ASAQLGGANEKLF
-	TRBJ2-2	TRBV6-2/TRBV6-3	ASSPTDTGELF
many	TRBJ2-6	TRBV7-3	ASGGGYSGANVLT
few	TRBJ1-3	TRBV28	ASSLTGTGIFGNTIY
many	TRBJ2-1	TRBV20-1	SARDRSSPYNEQF
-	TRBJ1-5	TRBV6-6	ASSYWVQEALF
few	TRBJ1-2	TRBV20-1	SAHLQGEDGDT
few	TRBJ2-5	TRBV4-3	ASSQVATAGGGPQETQY
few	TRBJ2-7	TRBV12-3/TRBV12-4	ASSPHPGSEQY
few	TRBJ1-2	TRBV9	ASSLSGGGDT
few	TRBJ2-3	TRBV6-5	ASSSNYPGRGTSTDTQY
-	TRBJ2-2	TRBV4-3	ASSQVLGGELF
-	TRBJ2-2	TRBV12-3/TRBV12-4	ASSRTGCAGELF
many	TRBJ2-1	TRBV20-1	SALGTSGESYNEQF
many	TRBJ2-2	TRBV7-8	ASSLGAGLGTGELF
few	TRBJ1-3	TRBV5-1	ASSVFGGETGNTIY
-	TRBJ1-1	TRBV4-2	ASSQDRGYPMNTEAF
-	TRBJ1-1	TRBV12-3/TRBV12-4	ASSLRVWGTEAF
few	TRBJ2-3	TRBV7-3	ASSSTVRDKQY
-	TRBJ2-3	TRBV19	ASSMYGSGGTDTQY
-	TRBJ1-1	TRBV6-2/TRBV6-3	ASSYSRTEAF
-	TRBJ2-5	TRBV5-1	ASSLVGTGQETQY
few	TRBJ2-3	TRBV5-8	ASSLRRGVPDTQY
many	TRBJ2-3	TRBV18	ASSPALTDTQY
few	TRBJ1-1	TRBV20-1	SAATRVKDEAF
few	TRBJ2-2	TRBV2	ASIEGQRGTGELF
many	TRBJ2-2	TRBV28	ASSLSDRDRPGELF
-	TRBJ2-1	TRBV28	ASRPPPGGSSYNEQF
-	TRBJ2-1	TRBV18	ASSPDGRDSYNEQF
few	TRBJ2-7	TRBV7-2	ASSLAPPGQGAYEQY
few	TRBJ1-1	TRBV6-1	ASSVEGWRTEAF